Below, 14 T cell receptor beta chains from the same sample are listed, as sequenced in a study of technical replicates of blood from a handful of donors. Sequencing used immunoSEQ multiplex PCR; TCRdb keeps in-frame clones, though not all of them. The table includes more than 55,000 clones, approximately 93% detected once. Source material: PBMCs. The receptor set was obtained from a human donor in good health. Some clones in this sample may be carry-over from other donors' samples.

The chain carries TRBV5-1 and TRBJ2-7, with D possibly being TRBD2 (6 bases). Per the germline V gene, CDR1 is SGHRS and CDR2 is YFSETQ. Trimming stripped 4 bases from V and 4 bases from J, with 18 bases between. CDR3 length: 15 amino acids. Here the CDR3 DNA reads TGCGCCAGCAGCGTAGGGACTCCAGGAGGTTACGAGCAGTACTTC. Residues: CASSVGTPGGYEQYF.

The rearrangement uses TRBV14 and TRBJ2-6; 9 bases are shared with TRBD1. The V gene's germline CDR1 is SGHDN and CDR2 FVKESK. This CDR3 region has 16 residues. Trimming cost V 4 bases and J 2 bases; bases outside gene matches: 3. CDR3 region: CASSLGDRAGANVLTF. The CDR3 DNA follows: TGTGCCAGCAGCCTGGGGGACAGGGCTGGGGCCAACGTCCTGACTTTC.

This chain connects TRBV7-3 to TRBJ2-2; 10 bases are a match to TRBD2. Germline lookup yields CDR1 SGHTA and CDR2 FQGTGA. The CDR3 is 16 residues long. The V segment lost 5 bases and the J segment 6 bases; nucleotides outside the gene matches: 9. CDR3 DNA sequence: TGTGCCAGCAGCCCCCCTAGCGGGGGCGGTCCCGGGGAGCTGTTTTTT. Its translation: CASSPPSGGGPGELFF. Filled out from reference TRBV7-3 and TRBJ2-2, the complete variable domain reads GAGVSQTPSNKVTEKGKYVELRCDPISGHTALYWYRQSLGQGPEFLIYFQGTGAADDSGLPNDRFFAVRPEGSVSTLKIQRTERGDSAVYLCASSPPSGGGPGELFFGEGSRLTVL.

The V gene is TRBV13, the J gene TRBJ2-3; TRBD1 agrees at 9 bases. This CDR3 is 16 amino acids long. V shed 5 bases and J 4 bases; nucleotides not matched to a gene: 10. Per the germline V gene, CDR1 is PRHDT and CDR2 is FYEKMQ (reference sequence). The CDR3 sequence is CASSRPGTGPPDTQYF. The CDR3 coding sequence is TGTGCCAGCAGCCGCCCCGGGACAGGGCCCCCAGATACGCAGTATTTT.

With respect to this clone: Distinct nucleotide sequences in the sample also encode this CDR3. The J gene is TRBJ2-1, the V gene TRBV5-1; TRBD2 matches 9 bases. The CDR3 consists of 15 residues. Germline V gives CDR1 SGHRS, CDR2 YFSETQ. V dropped 0 bases and J dropped 7; count of bases not matched to a gene: 5. For the CDR3, the DNA is TGCGCCAGCAGCTTGGTAGCGGGAGTGGGAAATGAGCAGTTCTTC. As protein: CASSLVAGVGNEQFF.

The V gene is TRBV5-4, the J gene TRBJ2-7; D might be TRBD2 (5 bases). V lost 7 bases and J 1 base, leaving 12 bases between the germline ends. Germline loops: CDR1 SGHNT, CDR2 YYREEE (reference sequence). This CDR3 has 13 amino acids. The CDR3 protein is CASSSGNSYEQYF. CDR3 sequence (DNA): TGTGCCAGCTCTTCGGGAAATTCCTACGAGCAGTACTTC.

The CDR3 bases are TGTGCCAGCAGCCAAGATCGGAGCGGGGGATACAATGAGCAGTTCTTC. It specifies CASSQDRSGGYNEQFF. The chain carries TRBV4-2 and TRBJ2-1; TRBD2 matches at 8 bases. The trim removed 0 bases at V and 4 bases at J, leaving 5 bases unmatched. This CDR3 has 16 amino acids. CDR1 and CDR2 (germline): LGHNA, YNFKEQ.

The rearrangement uses TRBV7-2 and TRBJ2-4; TRBD2 matches at 7 bases. Germline assignment: CDR1 SGHTA and CDR2 FQGNSA. This CDR3 spans 16 amino acids. J was trimmed by 2 bases and V by 5 bases; bases with no gene match: 9. DNA of the CDR3: TGTGCCAGCAGCCTGACCTCGGGGGGTTCCAAAAACATTCAGTACTTC. Amino acid sequence: CASSLTSGGSKNIQYF.

This chain uses TRBV19 with TRBJ2-3; possibly TRBD1 for D (6 bases). The V gene lost 10 bases and the J gene lost 4 bases, with 15 bases spanning the gap. This CDR3 is 13 amino acids long. Germline V CDR1 and CDR2: LNHDA, SQIVND (reference sequence). CDR3 residues: CAITAGVSDTQYF. The CDR3 nucleotides read TGTGCCATAACAGCAGGGGTGTCAGATACGCAGTATTTT.

The chain is built from TRBV14 and TRBJ1-1; D might be TRBD1 (6 bases). CDR1 SGHDN and CDR2 FVKESK come from the germline V gene. Trimming removed 0 bases at V and 1 base at J, with 18 bases between. This CDR3 is built from 18 residues. This CDR3 reads CASSQEISGGRGNTEAFF. CDR3 bases: TGTGCCAGCAGCCAAGAAATTTCGGGTGGCAGGGGGAACACTGAAGCTTTCTTT.

This clone came up a few times. The chain links TRBV7-9 to TRBJ1-1; D not resolved. CDR1 is SEHNR and CDR2 is FQNEAQ in the germline V gene (reference sequence). The CDR3 contains 13 residues. Trimming cost V 6 bases and J 7 bases, with 15 bases left between them. The CDR3 is CASRLSAGIEAFF. As DNA, the CDR3 is TGTGCCAGCAGATTGTCCGCCGGGATTGAAGCTTTCTTT. Combining the CDR3 with reference TRBV7-9 and TRBJ1-1 gives the whole variable domain DTGVSQNPRHKITKRGQNVTFRCDPISEHNRLYWYRQTLGQGPEFLTYFQNEAQLEKSRLLSDRFSAERPKGSFSTLEIQRTEQGDSAMYLCASRLSAGIEAFFGQGTRLTVV.

V usage is TRBV6-6 and J usage is TRBJ1-2; tentatively, D is TRBD1 (5 bases). CDR3 length equals 12 residues. Trimming removed 7 bases at V and 4 bases at J, with 10 bases between. Germline CDR1 and CDR2: MNHNY and SVGAGI (reference sequence). CDR3 in amino acids: CASTYDSYGYTF. The CDR3 DNA follows: TGTGCCAGCACCTACGACAGCTATGGCTACACCTTC.

V gene TRBV11-2 combines with J gene TRBJ2-2; D remains unclear. The V and J ends lost 5 bases and 1 base respectively, with 5 bases between them. Germline assignment: CDR1 SGHAT and CDR2 FQNNGV. The CDR3 loop spans 13 amino acids. CDR3 bases: TGTGCCAGCAGCATACAGAACACCGGGGAGCTGTTTTTT. This encodes CASSIQNTGELFF.

The CDR3 region has the DNA TGTGCCATCAGTGATGGGGGGAACTATGGCTACACCTTC. This codes for CAISDGGNYGYTF. This chain connects TRBV10-3 to TRBJ1-2; D might be TRBD1 (5 bases). Germline-derived CDR1 and CDR2 are ENHRY and SYGVKD. V lost 3 bases and J 2 bases, leaving 7 bases between the germline ends. The CDR3 runs to 13 residues.